These 11 T cell receptor beta chains were sequenced from one sample in a study of blood T cell repertoires in COVID-19. Assay used: immunoSEQ multiplex PCR; TCRdb lists only in-frame clones, some missing. The table has roughly 63,000 clones, 85% to 90% seen once; the top ten hold around 8.7%. Sequencing was done on a sample of peripheral blood. These receptors were taken from a middle-aged man with active COVID-19.

The rearrangement uses TRBV11-2 and TRBJ2-3; 8 nucleotides align to TRBD2. V was clipped by 4 bases and J by 3 bases; unmatched bases: 9. CDR3 size: 16 residues. CDR1 and CDR2 from the germline V gene are SGHAT and FQNNGV. The DNA for the CDR3 is TGTGCCAGCAGCTGGGCGGGGGGATCGACAACAGATACGCAGTATTTT. Encoded protein: CASSWAGGSTTDTQYF.

The chain couples TRBV7-3 to TRBJ1-1, with a possible D match to TRBD1 (5 bases). V gave up 6 bases and J gave up 0 bases, with 8 bases separating them. Germline assignment: CDR1 SGHTA and CDR2 FQGTGA. The CDR3 spans 13 residues. The CDR3 spells CASRIGVNTEAFF. The CDR3 DNA reads TGTGCCAGCAGGATAGGGGTGAACACTGAAGCTTTCTTT.

The chain recombines TRBV18 with TRBJ2-1; 11 nucleotides agree with TRBD2. Trimming removed 1 base from V and 5 bases from J; junction bases left unmatched: 7. The germline V gene has CDR1 KGHSH and CDR2 LQKENI. The CDR3 runs 17 residues. In nucleotides, the CDR3 is TGTGCCAGCTCACCACTTTTAGGGACTAGCGGTGACAATGAGCAGTTCTTC. Protein sequence: CASSPLLGTSGDNEQFF.

The CDR3, as DNA: TGTGCCAGCAGTGAATTTGAGGGATTAAGCTATGGCTACACCTTC. Its protein product is CASSEFEGLSYGYTF. The rearrangement uses TRBV6-1 and TRBJ1-2; D gene ambiguous. V was cut by 2 bases and J by 4 bases, with 14 bases left in between. Germline CDR1 is MNHNS and CDR2 is SASEGT. The CDR3 is 15 residues long.

The genes are TRBV6-6 and TRBJ1-6; D is perhaps TRBD1 (5 bases). V dropped 6 bases and J dropped 2 bases, with 14 bases sitting between them. The V gene's germline CDR1 is MNHNY and CDR2 SVGAGI (reference sequence). The length of the CDR3 is 16 residues. CDR3 nucleotides: TGTGCCAGCAGCCCGGGGGAGTTGGCCTATAATTCACCCCTCCACTTT. Residues: CASSPGELAYNSPLHF.

The V and J genes are TRBV6-6 and TRBJ2-1, with 7 bases lining up with TRBD2. V shed 5 bases, J shed 4 bases, and the junction held 5 bases outside the gene matches. The CDR3 extends over 14 amino acids. Germline CDR1 is MNHNY and CDR2 is SVGAGI (reference sequence). The CDR3 region has the DNA TGTGCCAGCAGTCGGGGGGAGGGATACAATGAGCAGTTCTTC. It translates to CASSRGEGYNEQFF.

The chain employs TRBV10-2 and TRBJ1-1; 9 positions agree with TRBD1. The CDR3 sequence is 19 residues long. V lost 2 bases, J lost 4 bases, and 17 bases stayed unmatched. The V gene's germline CDR1 is WSHSY and CDR2 SAAADI. For the CDR3, the DNA is TGCGCCAGCAGTGAGCTCACAGGGGGCAGAGGATTTTCGGGCACTGAAGCTTTCTTT. Its translation is CASSELTGGRGFSGTEAFF.

This clone has just one count. This rearrangement joins TRBV5-6 to TRBJ1-1; unclear D gene. CDR3 length: 14 amino acids. Per germline, CDR1 SGHDT and CDR2 YYEEEE. Trimming cost V 0 bases and J 4 bases, with 10 bases left between them. CDR3 region: CASSLVQVLTEAFF. The CDR3 bases are TGTGCCAGCAGCTTGGTCCAGGTACTCACTGAAGCTTTCTTT.

This chain joins TRBV6-6 and TRBJ1-5; tentative D call: TRBD1 (5 bases). CDR3 length: 14 amino acids. CDR1 and CDR2 from the germline V gene are MNHNY and SVGAGI (reference sequence). Trimming cost V 6 bases and J 7 bases, with 16 bases left between them. As DNA, the CDR3 is TGTGCCAGCAGACAAGGGACTATTGGCCAGCCCCAGCATTTT. Protein sequence: CASRQGTIGQPQHF.

This sequence joins TRBV10-3 and TRBJ1-1; a possible D gene is TRBD1 (6 bases). The germline gives CDR1 ENHRY, CDR2 SYGVKD. V shed 8 bases and J shed 0 bases, with 13 bases lying between them. The CDR3 has 14 residues. This CDR3 reads CAIGRGGMNTEAFF. The CDR3 DNA reads as TGTGCCATCGGGCGGGGGGGCATGAACACTGAAGCTTTCTTT.

Notes on this clone: The sample contains more than one DNA sequence encoding this CDR3. The chain uses TRBV5-1 and TRBJ2-3, with TRBD2 matching over 14 bases. CDR1 is SGHRS, CDR2 YFSETQ, per germline. The CDR3 contains 15 residues. J gave up 6 bases and V 2 bases, and 2 bases lay outside the gene matches. This CDR3 is CASSFGTSGGDTQYF. CDR3 sequence (DNA): TGCGCCAGCAGCTTTGGGACTAGCGGGGGTGATACGCAGTATTTT.